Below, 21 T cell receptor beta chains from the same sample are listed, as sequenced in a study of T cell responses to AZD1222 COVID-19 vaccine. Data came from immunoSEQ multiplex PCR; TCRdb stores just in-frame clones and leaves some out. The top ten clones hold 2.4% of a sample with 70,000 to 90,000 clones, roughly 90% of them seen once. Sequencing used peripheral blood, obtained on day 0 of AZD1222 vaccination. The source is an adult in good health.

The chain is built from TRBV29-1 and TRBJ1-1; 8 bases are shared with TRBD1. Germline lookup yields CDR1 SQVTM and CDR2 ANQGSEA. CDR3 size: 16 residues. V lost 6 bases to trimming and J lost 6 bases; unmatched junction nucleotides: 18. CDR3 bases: TGCAGCGTGGACCCCGGGGACAGGAGGCCGCAGGCTGAAGCTTTCTTT. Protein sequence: CSVDPGDRRPQAEAFF.

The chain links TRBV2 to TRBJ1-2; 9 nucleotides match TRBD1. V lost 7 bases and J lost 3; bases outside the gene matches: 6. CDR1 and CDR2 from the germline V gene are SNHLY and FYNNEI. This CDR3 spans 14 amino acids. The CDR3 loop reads CASNQQGADYGYTF. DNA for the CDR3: TGTGCCAGCAATCAACAGGGGGCGGACTATGGCTACACCTTC.

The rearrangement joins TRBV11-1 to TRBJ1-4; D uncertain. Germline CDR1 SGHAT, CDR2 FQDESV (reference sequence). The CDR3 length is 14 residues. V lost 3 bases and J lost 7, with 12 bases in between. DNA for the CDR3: TGTGCCAGCAGCTTTGACGCTTCTGGTGAAAAACTGTTTTTT. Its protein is CASSFDASGEKLFF.

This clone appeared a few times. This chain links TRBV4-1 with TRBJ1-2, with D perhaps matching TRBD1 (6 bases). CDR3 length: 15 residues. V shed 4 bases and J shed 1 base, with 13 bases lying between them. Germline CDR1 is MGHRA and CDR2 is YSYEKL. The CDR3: CASSPERGGNYGYTF. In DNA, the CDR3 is TGCGCCAGCAGCCCCGAACGAGGGGGTAACTATGGCTACACCTTC.

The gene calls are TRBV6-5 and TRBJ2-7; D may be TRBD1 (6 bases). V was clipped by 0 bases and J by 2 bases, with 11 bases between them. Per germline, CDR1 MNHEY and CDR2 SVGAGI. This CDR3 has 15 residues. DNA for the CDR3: TGTGCCAGCAGTTACTCATACGGGACAACCTACGAGCAGTACTTC. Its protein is CASSYSYGTTYEQYF.

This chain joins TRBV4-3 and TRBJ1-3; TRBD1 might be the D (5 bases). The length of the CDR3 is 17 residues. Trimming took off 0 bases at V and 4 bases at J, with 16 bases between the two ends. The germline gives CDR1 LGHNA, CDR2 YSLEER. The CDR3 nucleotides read TGCGCCAGCAGCCAAGAAGCCGCCGGGGGGTACGGAAACACCATATATTTT. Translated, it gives CASSQEAAGGYGNTIYF.

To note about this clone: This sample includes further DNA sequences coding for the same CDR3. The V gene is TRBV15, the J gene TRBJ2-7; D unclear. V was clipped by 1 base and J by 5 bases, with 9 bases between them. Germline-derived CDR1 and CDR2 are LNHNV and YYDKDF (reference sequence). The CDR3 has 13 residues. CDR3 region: CATSRGVKNEQYF. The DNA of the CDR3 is TGTGCCACCAGCAGAGGGGTTAAGAACGAGCAGTACTTC.

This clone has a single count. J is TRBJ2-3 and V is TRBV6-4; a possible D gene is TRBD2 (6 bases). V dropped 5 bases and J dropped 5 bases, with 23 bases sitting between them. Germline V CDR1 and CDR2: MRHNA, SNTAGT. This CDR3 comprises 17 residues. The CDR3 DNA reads TGTGCCAGCAGTCCGCCAAGTAGGAGGGACCCCAAAGATACGCAGTATTTT. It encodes CASSPPSRRDPKDTQYF.

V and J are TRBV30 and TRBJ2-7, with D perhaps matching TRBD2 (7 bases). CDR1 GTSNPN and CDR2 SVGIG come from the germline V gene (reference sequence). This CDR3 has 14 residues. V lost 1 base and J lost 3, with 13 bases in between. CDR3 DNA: TGTGCCTGGAGTGAGAGGGGGGGACTCTACGAGCAGTACTTC. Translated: CAWSERGGLYEQYF. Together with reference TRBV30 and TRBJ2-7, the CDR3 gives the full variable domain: SQTIHQWPATLVQPVGSPLSLECTVEGTSNPNLYWYRQAAGRGLQLLFYSVGIGQISSEVPQNLSASRPQDRQFILSSKKLLLSDSGFYLCAWSERGGLYEQYFGPGTRLTVT.

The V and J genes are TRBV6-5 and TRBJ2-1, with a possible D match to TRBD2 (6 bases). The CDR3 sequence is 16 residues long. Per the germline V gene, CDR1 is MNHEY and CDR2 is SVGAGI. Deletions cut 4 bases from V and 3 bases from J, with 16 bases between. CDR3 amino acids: CASSSPLAYHYNEQFF. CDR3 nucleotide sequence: TGTGCCAGCAGTTCGCCTCTAGCGTACCACTACAATGAGCAGTTCTTC.

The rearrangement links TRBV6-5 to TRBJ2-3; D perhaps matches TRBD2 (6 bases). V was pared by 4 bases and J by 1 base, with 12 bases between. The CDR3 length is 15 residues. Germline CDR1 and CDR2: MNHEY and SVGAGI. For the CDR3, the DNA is TGTGCCAGCAGTTGGGACTCAGCCGGCACAGATACGCAGTATTTT. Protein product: CASSWDSAGTDTQYF.

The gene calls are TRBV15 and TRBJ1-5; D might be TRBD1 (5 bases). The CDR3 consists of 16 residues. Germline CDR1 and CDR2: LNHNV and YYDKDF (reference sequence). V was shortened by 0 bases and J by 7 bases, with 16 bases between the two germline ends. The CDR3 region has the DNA TGTGCCACCAGCAGAGATCGGGGAACAGGAGGGCAGCCCCAGCATTTT. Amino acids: CATSRDRGTGGQPQHF.

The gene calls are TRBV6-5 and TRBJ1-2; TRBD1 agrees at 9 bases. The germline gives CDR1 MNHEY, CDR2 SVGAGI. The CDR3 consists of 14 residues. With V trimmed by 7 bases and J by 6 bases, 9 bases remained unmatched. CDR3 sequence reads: CASNTPGQGNGYTF. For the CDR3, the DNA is TGTGCCAGCAATACTCCGGGACAGGGTAATGGCTACACCTTC.

The CDR3 region is CASSPTTGWRQPQHF. For the CDR3, the DNA is TGTGCCAGCAGCCCGACGACAGGGTGGAGGCAGCCCCAGCATTTT. This chain uses TRBV7-2 with TRBJ1-5; 7 bases map to TRBD1. V dropped 5 bases and J dropped 7; count of bases not matched to a gene: 11. The CDR3 sequence is 15 residues long. CDR1 and CDR2 (germline): SGHTA, FQGNSA.

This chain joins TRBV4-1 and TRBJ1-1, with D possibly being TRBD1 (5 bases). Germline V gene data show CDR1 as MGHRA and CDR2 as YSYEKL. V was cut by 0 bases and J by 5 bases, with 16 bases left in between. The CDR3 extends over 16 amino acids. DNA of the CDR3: TGCGCCAGCAGCCAAGACCTCCAAGGGGCACCAACTGAAGCTTTCTTT. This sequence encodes CASSQDLQGAPTEAFF.

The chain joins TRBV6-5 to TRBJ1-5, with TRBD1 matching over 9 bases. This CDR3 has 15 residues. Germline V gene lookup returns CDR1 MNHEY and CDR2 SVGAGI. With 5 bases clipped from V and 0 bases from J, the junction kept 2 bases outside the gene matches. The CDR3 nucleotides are TGTGCCAGCAGTACAGGGGGCGATAGCAATCAGCCCCAGCATTTT. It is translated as CASSTGGDSNQPQHF.

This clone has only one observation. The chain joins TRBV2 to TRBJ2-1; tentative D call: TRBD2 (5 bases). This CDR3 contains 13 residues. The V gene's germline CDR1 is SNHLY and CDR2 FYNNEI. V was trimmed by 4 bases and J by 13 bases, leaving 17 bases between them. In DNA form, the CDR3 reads TGTGCCAGCAGTGTACAATCTCAGGACTCTCAGTTCTTC. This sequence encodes CASSVQSQDSQFF. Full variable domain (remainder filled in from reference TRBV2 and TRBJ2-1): EPEVTQTPSHQVTQMGQEVILRCVPISNHLYFYWYRQILGQKVEFLVSFYNNEISEKSEIFDDQFSVERPDGSNFTLKIRSTKLEDSAMYFCASSVQSQDSQFFGPGTRLTVL.

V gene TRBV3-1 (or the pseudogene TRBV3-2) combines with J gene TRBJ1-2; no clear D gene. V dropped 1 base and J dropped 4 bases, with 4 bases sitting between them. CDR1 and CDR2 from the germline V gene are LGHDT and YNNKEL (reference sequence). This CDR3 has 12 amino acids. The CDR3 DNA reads TGTGCCAGCAGCCAAGCCATCTATGGCTACACCTTC. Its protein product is CASSQAIYGYTF.

CDR3 nucleotide sequence: TGTGCCAGCAGATTGGGATCTAGCGGGGGGGTCAACAATGAGCAGTTCTTC. Translating it yields CASRLGSSGGVNNEQFF. V is TRBV27 and J is TRBJ2-1; TRBD2 matches 12 bases. The germline V gene encodes CDR1 MNHEY and CDR2 SMNVEV (reference sequence). J was trimmed by 5 bases and V by 6 bases; bases with no gene match: 11. The CDR3 totals 17 residues.

This chain's CDR3 is CASSMDRNYEQYF. CDR3 nucleotide sequence: TGTGCCAGTAGTATGGACAGAAACTACGAGCAGTACTTC. The rearrangement joins TRBV19 to TRBJ2-7; tentatively, D is TRBD1 (6 bases). Germline V lookup: CDR1 LNHDA, CDR2 SQIVND (reference sequence). The V end lost 3 bases, the J end lost 3 bases, and 9 bases lay between the germline ends. The CDR3 contains 13 residues.

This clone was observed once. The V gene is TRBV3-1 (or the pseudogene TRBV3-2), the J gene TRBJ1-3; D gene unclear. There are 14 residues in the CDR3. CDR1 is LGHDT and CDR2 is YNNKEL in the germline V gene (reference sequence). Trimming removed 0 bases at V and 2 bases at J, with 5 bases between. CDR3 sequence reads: CASSQEGTGNTIYF. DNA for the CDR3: TGTGCCAGCAGCCAAGAGGGCACTGGAAACACCATATATTTT.